This T cell receptor (beta chain) was sequenced in a study of cytomegalovirus exposure and HLA in healthy donors. The PCR contained 60 Vbeta and 13 Jbeta primers. The repertoire was sequenced with immunoSEQ multiplex PCR; TCRdb's copy has only in-frame clones and lacks some. Of 150,000 to 200,000 clones detected, 80% appear once; the ten largest clones hold 2% to 2.5%. The sample holds one count of this clone. Trimming pared 5 bases from V and 0 bases from J, leaving 8 bases between. The CDR3 spans 15 residues. Germline V gene lookup returns CDR1 SGHTA and CDR2 FQGNSA. The sequenced sample was PBMCs. The chain recombines TRBV7-2 with TRBJ2-6; D unclear. The receptor comes from a male donor in good health and CMV-seronegative. The CDR3 DNA reads TGTGCCAGCAGCCCCCCCATCTCTGGGGCCAACGTCCTGACTTTC. This sequence encodes CASSPPISGANVLTF.